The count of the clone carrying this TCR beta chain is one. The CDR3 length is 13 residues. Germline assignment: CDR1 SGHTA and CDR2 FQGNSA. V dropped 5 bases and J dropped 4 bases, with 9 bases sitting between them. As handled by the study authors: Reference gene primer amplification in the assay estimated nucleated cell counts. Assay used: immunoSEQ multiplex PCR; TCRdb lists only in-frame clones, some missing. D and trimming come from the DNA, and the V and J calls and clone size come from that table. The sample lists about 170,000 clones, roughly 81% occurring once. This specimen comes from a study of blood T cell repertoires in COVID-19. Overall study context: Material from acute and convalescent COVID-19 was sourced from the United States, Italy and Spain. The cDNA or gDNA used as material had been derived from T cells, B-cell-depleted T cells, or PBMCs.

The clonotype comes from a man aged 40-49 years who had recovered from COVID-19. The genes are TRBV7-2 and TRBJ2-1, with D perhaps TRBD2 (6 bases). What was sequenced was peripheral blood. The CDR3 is CASSGTGYNEQFF. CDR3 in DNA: TGTGCCAGCAGCGGGACTGGGTACAATGAGCAGTTCTTC.